The 29 T cell receptor beta chains presented below share a single source sample, sequenced in a study of brain T cells in children with intractable seizures. Sequencing was performed with immunoSEQ multiplex PCR; in TCRdb, only in-frame clones are kept and a portion is missing. The repertoire has roughly 80,000 clones, around nine tenths of them found once; the top ten carry around 24%. The sample in question was peripheral blood, obtained at surgery. The receptors come from a girl aged 2-9 years with Rasmussen encephalitis and intractable seizures.

The rearrangement joins TRBV4-2 to TRBJ1-5; D call uncertain. The CDR3 length is 16 residues. V lost 0 bases to trimming and J lost 2 bases, with 11 bases between them. Germline assignment: CDR1 LGHNA and CDR2 YNFKEQ. The CDR3 sequence is CASSQEGHQGNQPQHF. The CDR3 nucleotides read TGTGCCAGCAGCCAAGAAGGTCACCAGGGCAATCAGCCCCAGCATTTT.

This clone was detected once. The chain links TRBV23-1 to TRBJ2-2; a weak D match, TRBD2 (6 bases). TRBV23-1 is known as an ORF, though its function is uncertain. CDR3 size: 18 residues. Deletions cut 6 bases from V and 0 bases from J, with 20 bases between. CDR3 amino acids: CASSPLSLLAPNTGELFF. CDR3 coding DNA: TGCGCCAGCAGCCCCCTATCCCTACTAGCCCCGAACACCGGGGAGCTGTTTTTT.

This rearrangement joins TRBV9 to TRBJ2-7; TRBD1 might be the D (5 bases). Germline-derived CDR1 and CDR2 are SGDLS and YYNGEE. The ends were cut back, 2 bases at V and 1 base at J, with 7 bases in the middle. The CDR3 runs to 13 residues. The CDR3 bases are TGTGCCAGCAGCGTCGACAGTTCCTACGAGCAGTACTTC. This codes for CASSVDSSYEQYF.

The chain combines TRBV11-3 with TRBJ2-5; D possibly corresponds to TRBD2 (5 bases). The germline gives CDR1 SGHNT, CDR2 YENEEA. The CDR3 is made up of 14 amino acids. V lost 2 bases and J lost 2, with 9 bases in between. The CDR3 region is CASSLLAPQETQYF. DNA for the CDR3: TGTGCCAGCAGCTTACTAGCACCACAAGAGACCCAGTACTTC.

The chain uses TRBV5-6 and TRBJ1-3; D is unresolved. The V gene's germline CDR1 is SGHDT and CDR2 YYEEEE. CDR3 size: 14 residues. Trimming shortened V by 0 bases and J by 4 bases, and 8 bases separated the two germline ends. CDR3 bases: TGTGCCAGCAGCTTGGGGGTTTTGGGAAACACCATATATTTT. Protein sequence: CASSLGVLGNTIYF. Full variable domain (remainder filled in from reference TRBV5-6 and TRBJ1-3): DAGVTQSPTHLIKTRGQQVTLRCSPKSGHDTVSWYQQALGQGPQFIFQYYEEEERQRGNFPDRFSGHQFPNYSSELNVNALLLGDSALYLCASSLGVLGNTIYFGEGSWLTVV.

This clone is a singleton in its sample. The rearrangement uses TRBV5-1 and TRBJ1-2; 11 bases agree with TRBD1. The CDR3 runs 14 residues. The germline gives CDR1 SGHRS, CDR2 YFSETQ. Germline trimming cut 4 bases from V and 4 bases from J; bases unmatched to any gene: 3. The CDR3 bases are TGCGCCAGCAGCCAGGGACAGGGGGGCTATGGCTACACCTTC. It yields the protein CASSQGQGGYGYTF.

This clone has ten or more counts. The rearrangement links TRBV7-6 to TRBJ2-3; D not resolved. Deletions cut 1 base from V and 4 bases from J, with 6 bases between. The CDR3 has 13 amino acids. Germline V CDR1 and CDR2: SGHVS, FNYEAQ. The CDR3 reads CASSLESSDTQYF. CDR3 DNA sequence: TGTGCCAGCAGCTTAGAAAGTTCAGATACGCAGTATTTT.

This chain links TRBV3-1 (or the pseudogene TRBV3-2) with TRBJ1-3; no clear D gene. Per germline, CDR1 LGHDT and CDR2 YNNKEL (reference sequence). Trimming shortened V by 8 bases and J by 4 bases, and 18 bases separated the two germline ends. The CDR3 consists of 15 residues. The CDR3 DNA reads as TGTGCCAGCGGTAGTAACTGGACCCCCGGAAACACCATATATTTT. Protein: CASGSNWTPGNTIYF.

The chain has TRBV9 and TRBJ2-2; D is perhaps TRBD1 or TRBD2 (5 bases each). V was cut by 2 bases and J by 5 bases, with 10 bases left in between. The CDR3 is 14 residues long. Germline CDR1 and CDR2: SGDLS and YYNGEE. The chain's CDR3 is CASSVGRPTGELFF. For the CDR3, the DNA is TGTGCCAGCAGCGTGGGACGACCTACCGGGGAGCTGTTTTTT. The variable domain in full, completed from reference TRBV9 and TRBJ2-2, reads DSGVTQTPKHLITATGQRVTLRCSPRSGDLSVYWYQQSLDQGLQFLIQYYNGEERAKGNILERFSAQQFPDLHSELNLSSLELGDSALYFCASSVGRPTGELFFGEGSRLTVL.

The table lists this clone with a few counts. This chain uses TRBV19 with TRBJ2-2; a weak D match, TRBD2 (5 bases). The CDR3 loop spans 14 amino acids. V lost 3 bases to trimming and J lost 6 bases, with 11 bases between them. The germline V gene encodes CDR1 LNHDA and CDR2 SQIVND (reference sequence). The CDR3 DNA follows: TGTGCCAGTAGTATCCGCCGGCGGGCCGGGGAGCTGTTTTTT. It specifies CASSIRRRAGELFF.

This clone was observed a single time. V is TRBV5-1 and J is TRBJ2-3; a possible D gene is TRBD2 (5 bases). Deletions cut 0 bases from V and 7 bases from J, with 9 bases between. This CDR3 has 13 amino acids. Germline CDR1 and CDR2: SGHRS and YFSETQ. The CDR3 sequence is CASSLERGNTQYF. CDR3 nucleotide sequence: TGCGCCAGCAGCTTGGAGAGAGGGAATACGCAGTATTTT.

In this sample, this clone turned up many times. This chain joins TRBV12-5 and TRBJ2-7; maybe TRBD1 (6 bases). V lost 5 bases and J 7 bases, leaving 15 bases between the germline ends. In germline, CDR1 is LGHNT, CDR2 FRNRAP. The CDR3 runs 13 residues. The CDR3 loop is CASGLTGYWEQYF. CDR3 nucleotide sequence: TGTGCTAGTGGTCTCACAGGGTATTGGGAGCAGTACTTC.

This chain connects TRBV24-1 to TRBJ2-2; D possibly corresponds to TRBD1 (6 bases). The CDR3 extends over 14 amino acids. Germline V gives CDR1 KGHDR, CDR2 SFDVKD. V was trimmed by 3 bases and J by 4 bases, leaving 8 bases between them. CDR3 bases: TGTGCCACCAGTGATACAGGGTTCACCGGGGAGCTGTTTTTT. Its protein is CATSDTGFTGELFF.

This clone was seen just once. The rearrangement joins TRBV2 to TRBJ1-1; D is uncertain. CDR3 length: 13 residues. Germline CDR1 and CDR2: SNHLY and FYNNEI. Trimming shortened V by 1 base and J by 0 bases, and 3 bases separated the two germline ends. For the CDR3, the DNA is TGTGCCAGCAGTGAAGACGTGAACACTGAAGCTTTCTTT. This translates into CASSEDVNTEAFF.

The CDR3 loop reads CASSWGSPGQQYTEAFF. The CDR3, as DNA: TGTGCCAGTAGTTGGGGGTCCCCGGGACAGCAGTACACTGAAGCTTTCTTT. This chain connects TRBV19 to TRBJ1-1; 7 bases line up with TRBD1. There are 17 residues in the CDR3. With 5 bases clipped from V and 3 bases from J, the junction kept 15 bases outside the gene matches. In germline, CDR1 is LNHDA, CDR2 SQIVND (reference sequence).

The chain uses TRBV3-1 (or the pseudogene TRBV3-2) and TRBJ2-3; no firm D call. The CDR3 contains 13 residues. CDR1 and CDR2 from the germline V gene are LGHDT and YNNKEL (reference sequence). V was trimmed by 4 bases and J by 5 bases, leaving 10 bases between them. CDR3 in amino acids: CASSPRRLDTQYF. CDR3 in DNA: TGTGCCAGCAGCCCACGACGACTAGATACGCAGTATTTT.

The chain uses TRBV5-1 and TRBJ2-1; 14 nucleotides match TRBD2. The CDR3 is 17 amino acids. Germline values: CDR1 SGHRS, CDR2 YFSETQ. After removal of 0 bases from V and 7 bases from J, the junction contained 6 bases not matched to a gene. CDR3 amino acids: CASSLDRLAGGPNEQFF. The CDR3 coding sequence is TGCGCCAGCAGCTTGGATAGACTAGCGGGAGGGCCAAATGAGCAGTTCTTC.

The genes are TRBV28 and TRBJ1-2; no definite D call. V was shortened by 5 bases and J by 5 bases, with 6 bases between the two germline ends. This CDR3 contains 11 residues. Germline values: CDR1 MDHEN, CDR2 SYDVKM. CDR3 residues: CASSREYGYTF. The CDR3 nucleotides read TGTGCCAGCAGTCGAGAATATGGCTACACCTTC.

This clone appeared once. The chain joins TRBV7-2 to TRBJ2-3, with D tentatively TRBD2 (5 bases). There are 14 residues in the CDR3. Germline lookup yields CDR1 SGHTA and CDR2 FQGNSA. Trimming removed 0 bases from V and 10 bases from J, with 14 bases in between. CDR3 in DNA: TGTGCCAGCAGCTTAGCGATTCGCCAGGAGGCGCAGTATTTT. Translating gives CASSLAIRQEAQYF.

The chain joins TRBV12-3 or TRBV12-4 to TRBJ2-3; the D gene is possibly TRBD2 (5 bases). The CDR3 loop spans 11 amino acids. V lost 6 bases, J lost 7 bases, and 8 bases lay in between. The CDR3 loop reads CASRRENTQYF. The CDR3, as DNA: TGTGCCAGCAGGAGGGAAAATACGCAGTATTTT.

This chain links TRBV7-2 with TRBJ2-7; D might be TRBD2 (6 bases). V dropped 1 base and J dropped 4 bases, with 14 bases sitting between them. The germline V gene encodes CDR1 SGHTA and CDR2 FQGNSA. The CDR3 loop spans 15 amino acids. CDR3 nucleotide sequence: TGTGCCAGCAGCTTAGGACTAGGTGATAGTTACGAGCAGTACTTC. It translates to CASSLGLGDSYEQYF. The full variable domain, with the rest looked up from reference TRBV7-2 and TRBJ2-7, is GAGVSQSPSNKVTEKGKDVELRCDPISGHTALYWYRQSLGQGLEFLIYFQGNSAPDKSGLPSDRFSAERTGGSVSTLTIQRTQQEDSAVYLCASSLGLGDSYEQYFGPGTRLTVT.

V and J are TRBV5-8 and TRBJ1-2; weak D call: TRBD1 (6 bases). The CDR3 has 14 amino acids. Germline-derived CDR1 and CDR2 are SGHTS and YDEGEE. V gave up 6 bases and J gave up 4 bases, with 16 bases separating them. CDR3 coding DNA: TGTGCCAGCAAGGTCGACAGGACCTTCTATGGCTACACCTTC. Translated, it gives CASKVDRTFYGYTF.

The V gene is TRBV7-9, the J gene TRBJ1-5; D is unresolved. The CDR3 length is 12 residues. The germline CDR1 and CDR2 sequences are SEHNR and FQNEAQ (reference sequence). V was trimmed by 1 base and J by 4 bases, leaving 2 bases between them. The CDR3 sequence: CASSLENQPQHF. The CDR3 DNA follows: TGTGCCAGCAGCTTAGAAAATCAGCCCCAGCATTTT.

With regard to this clone: A read error may be the cause here, since a much bigger clone is one base away. The same CDR3 can be traced to other DNA sequences in this sample. The rearrangement links TRBV7-9 to TRBJ2-5; possibly TRBD1 or TRBD2 for D (5 bases each). Germline V lookup: CDR1 SEHNR, CDR2 FQNEAQ (reference sequence). Trimming removed 2 bases at V and 9 bases at J, with 13 bases between. This CDR3 contains 13 residues. The CDR3 reads CASSLSGQGAQYF. CDR3 nucleotide sequence: TGTGCCAGCAGCTTATCGGGGCAAGGGGCCCAGTACTTC.

This rearrangement joins TRBV5-1 to TRBJ2-3; D is unclear. Germline values: CDR1 SGHRS, CDR2 YFSETQ. V was pared by 0 bases and J by 2 bases, with 10 bases between. The CDR3 contains 15 residues. CDR3: CASSLAGQPTDTQYF. In nucleotides, the CDR3 is TGCGCCAGCAGCTTGGCAGGCCAGCCCACAGATACGCAGTATTTT.

The chain carries TRBV30 and TRBJ2-5; TRBD2 might be the D (5 bases). The CDR3 has 16 residues. Trimming removed 0 bases from V and 2 bases from J, with 16 bases in between. Looked up from germline, CDR1 is GTSNPN and CDR2 is SVGIG (reference sequence). The CDR3 bases are TGTGCCTGGAGTGTACTGCGGCCTAGAGGGCAAGAGACCCAGTACTTC. This encodes CAWSVLRPRGQETQYF.

The J gene is TRBJ2-5, the V gene TRBV27; D is uncertain. Trimming took off 5 bases at V and 4 bases at J, with 11 bases between the two ends. The CDR3 is made up of 13 amino acids. CDR1 and CDR2 from the germline V gene are MNHEY and SMNVEV (reference sequence). For the CDR3, the DNA is TGTGCCAGCAGTCCCTTGATTGGAGAGACCCAGTACTTC. Its protein is CASSPLIGETQYF.

This rearrangement joins TRBV19 to TRBJ2-3; no reliable D call. The V gene's germline CDR1 is LNHDA and CDR2 SQIVND (reference sequence). The CDR3 has 16 amino acids. V was shortened by 5 bases and J by 3 bases, with 18 bases between the two germline ends. The CDR3, as DNA: TGTGCCAGTAGTTTCGCCCTAGGGTTCGAGACAGATACGCAGTATTTT. Protein sequence: CASSFALGFETDTQYF.

The rearrangement uses TRBV10-1 and TRBJ2-3; TRBD1 aligns across 9 bases. CDR3 length: 16 amino acids. CDR1 WNHNN and CDR2 SYGVQD come from the germline V gene (reference sequence). The J segment lost 2 bases and the V segment lost 0 bases, leaving 3 bases of the junction unmatched. The CDR3 DNA follows: TGCGCCAGCAGTGAGTCAACAGGGGGCACCACAGATACGCAGTATTTT. The encoded protein is CASSESTGGTTDTQYF.